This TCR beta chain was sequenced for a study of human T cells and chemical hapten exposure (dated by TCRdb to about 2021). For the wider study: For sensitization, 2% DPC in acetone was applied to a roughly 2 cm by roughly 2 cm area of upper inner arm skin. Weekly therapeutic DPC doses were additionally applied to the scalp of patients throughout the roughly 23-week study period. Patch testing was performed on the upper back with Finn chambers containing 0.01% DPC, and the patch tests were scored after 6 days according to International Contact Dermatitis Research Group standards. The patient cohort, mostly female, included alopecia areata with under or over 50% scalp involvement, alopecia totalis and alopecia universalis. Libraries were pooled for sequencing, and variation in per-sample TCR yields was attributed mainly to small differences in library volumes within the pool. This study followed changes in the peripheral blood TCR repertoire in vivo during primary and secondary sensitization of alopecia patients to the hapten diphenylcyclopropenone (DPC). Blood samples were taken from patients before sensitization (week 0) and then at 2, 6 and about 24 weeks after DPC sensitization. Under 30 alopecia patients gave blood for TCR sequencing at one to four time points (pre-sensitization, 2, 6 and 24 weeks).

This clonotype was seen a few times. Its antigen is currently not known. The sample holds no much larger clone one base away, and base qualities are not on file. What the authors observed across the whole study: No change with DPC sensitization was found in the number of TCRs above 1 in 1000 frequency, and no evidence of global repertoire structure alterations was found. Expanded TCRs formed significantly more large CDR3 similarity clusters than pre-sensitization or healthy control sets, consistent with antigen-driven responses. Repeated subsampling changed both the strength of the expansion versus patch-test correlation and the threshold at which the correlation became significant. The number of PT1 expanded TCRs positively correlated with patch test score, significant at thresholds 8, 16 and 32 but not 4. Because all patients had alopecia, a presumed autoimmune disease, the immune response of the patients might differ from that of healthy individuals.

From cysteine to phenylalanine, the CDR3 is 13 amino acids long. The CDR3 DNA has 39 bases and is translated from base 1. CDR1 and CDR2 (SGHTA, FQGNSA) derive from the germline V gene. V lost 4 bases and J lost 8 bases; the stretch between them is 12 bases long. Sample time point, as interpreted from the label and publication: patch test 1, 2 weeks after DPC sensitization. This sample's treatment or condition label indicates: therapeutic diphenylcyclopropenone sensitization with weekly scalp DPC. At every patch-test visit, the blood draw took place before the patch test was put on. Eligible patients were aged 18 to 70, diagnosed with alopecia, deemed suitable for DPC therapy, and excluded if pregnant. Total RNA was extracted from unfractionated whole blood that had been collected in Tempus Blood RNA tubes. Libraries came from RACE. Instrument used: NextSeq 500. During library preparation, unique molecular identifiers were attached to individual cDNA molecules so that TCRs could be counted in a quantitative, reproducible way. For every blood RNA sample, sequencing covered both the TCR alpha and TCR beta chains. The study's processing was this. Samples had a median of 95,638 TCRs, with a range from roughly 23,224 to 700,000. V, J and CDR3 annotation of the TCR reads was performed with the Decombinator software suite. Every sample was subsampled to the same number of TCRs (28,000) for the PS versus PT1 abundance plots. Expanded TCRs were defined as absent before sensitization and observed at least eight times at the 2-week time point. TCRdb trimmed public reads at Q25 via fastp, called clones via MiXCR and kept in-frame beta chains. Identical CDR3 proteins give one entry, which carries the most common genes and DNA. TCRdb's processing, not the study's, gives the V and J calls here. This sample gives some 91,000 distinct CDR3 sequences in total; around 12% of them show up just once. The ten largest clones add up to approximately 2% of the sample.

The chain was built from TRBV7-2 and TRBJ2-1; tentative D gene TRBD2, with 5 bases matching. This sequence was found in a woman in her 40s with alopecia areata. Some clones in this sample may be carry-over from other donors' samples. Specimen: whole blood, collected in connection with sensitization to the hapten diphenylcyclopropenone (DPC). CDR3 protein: CASSSPWRYEQFF. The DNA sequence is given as TGTGCCAGCAGCTCGCCATGGAGGTATGAGCAGTTCTTC.